These 5 T cell receptor beta chains came from one sample sequenced in a study. TCRdb re-called the RT-PCR reads through MiXCR, storing one row per CDR3 protein. Among almost 700,000 distinct CDR3 sequences listed, 13% to 15% were seen once. Sequencing was performed on memory CD4+ T cells from blood. These receptors were taken from a female donor in good health, serving as a healthy control.

This clonotype was observed many times. The chain recombines TRBV20-1 with TRBJ2-4; a possible D gene is TRBD1 (6 bases). Trimming removed 7 bases at V and 2 bases at J, with 12 bases between. The germline CDR1 and CDR2 sequences are DFQATT and SNEGSKA (reference sequence). The CDR3 is 13 residues long. In DNA, the CDR3 is TGCAGTGTTGAGGGGGTACCCAAAAACATTCAGTACTTC. It yields the protein CSVEGVPKNIQYF.

The chain employs TRBV20-1 and TRBJ1-5; D is unresolved. Per the germline V gene, CDR1 is DFQATT and CDR2 is SNEGSKA (reference sequence). Deletions cut 0 bases from V and 4 bases from J, with 10 bases between. The CDR3 is 14 residues long. CDR3 region: CSAREGNDNQPQHF. As DNA, the CDR3 is TGCAGTGCTAGAGAAGGGAACGATAATCAGCCCCAGCATTTT.

V and J are TRBV4-3 and TRBJ2-6; no firm D call. The V end lost 0 bases, the J end lost 0 bases, and 6 bases lay between the germline ends. The germline V gene encodes CDR1 LGHNA and CDR2 YSLEER. The CDR3 has 16 residues. The chain's CDR3 is CASSQDVLSGANVLTF. DNA for the CDR3: TGCGCCAGCAGCCAAGATGTCCTCTCTGGGGCCAACGTCCTGACTTTC.

This chain uses TRBV7-2 with TRBJ2-3, with 9 positions matching TRBD2. CDR1 is SGHTA, CDR2 FQGNSA, per germline. The CDR3 runs 18 residues. Germline trimming cut 0 bases from V and 1 base from J; bases unmatched to any gene: 8. The CDR3 loop is CASSLAASGDWGTDTQYF. The CDR3 DNA reads as TGTGCCAGCAGCTTAGCGGCTAGCGGGGACTGGGGCACAGATACGCAGTATTTT.

This clonotype turned up a few times. The CDR3 reads CASSLVLPVGGELFF. DNA for the CDR3: TGTGCCAGCAGCTTAGTGCTTCCTGTCGGTGGGGAGCTGTTTTTT. V is TRBV11-2 and J is TRBJ2-2; D gene unclear. From germline, CDR1 is SGHAT and CDR2 FQNNGV. CDR3 length equals 15 residues. Between the trimmed V and J ends, which lost 1 base and 8 bases, there was a span of 14 bases. Drawing the rest from reference TRBV11-2 and TRBJ2-2, the complete variable domain is EAGVAQSPRYKIIEKRQSVAFWCNPISGHATLYWYQQILGQGPKLLIQFQNNGVVDDSQLPKDRFSAERLKGVDSTLKIQPAKLEDSAVYLCASSLVLPVGGELFFGEGSRLTVL.